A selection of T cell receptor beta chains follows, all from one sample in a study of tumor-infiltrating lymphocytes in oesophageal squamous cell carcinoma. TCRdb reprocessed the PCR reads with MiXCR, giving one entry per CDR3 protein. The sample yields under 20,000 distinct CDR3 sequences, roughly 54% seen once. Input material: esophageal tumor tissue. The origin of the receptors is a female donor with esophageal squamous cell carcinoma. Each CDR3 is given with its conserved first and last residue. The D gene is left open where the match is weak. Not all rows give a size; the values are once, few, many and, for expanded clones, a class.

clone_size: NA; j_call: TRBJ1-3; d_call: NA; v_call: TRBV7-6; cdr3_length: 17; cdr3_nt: TGTGCCAGCAGCTTAGCGCTCGGTACAGCTCAAGGAAACACCATATATTTT; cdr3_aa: CASSLALGTAQGNTIYF
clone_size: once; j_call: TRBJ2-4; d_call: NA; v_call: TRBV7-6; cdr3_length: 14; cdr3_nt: TGTGCCAGCAGCTTAGGGGGAAAGGGGAGCATTCAGTACTTC; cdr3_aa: CASSLGGKGSIQYF
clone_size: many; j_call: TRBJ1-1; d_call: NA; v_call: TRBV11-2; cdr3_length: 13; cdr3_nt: TGTGCCAGCAGCTACGAGAGGAACACTGAAGCTTTCTTT; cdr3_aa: CASSYERNTEAFF
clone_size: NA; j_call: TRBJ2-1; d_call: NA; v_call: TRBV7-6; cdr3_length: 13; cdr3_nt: TGTGCCAGCAGCCTGACTAGAGGGGATGAGCAGTTCTTC; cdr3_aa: CASSLTRGDEQFF
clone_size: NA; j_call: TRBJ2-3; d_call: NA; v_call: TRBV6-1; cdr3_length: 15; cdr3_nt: TGTGCCAGCAGGAAGACTGGGGCTAGCACAGATACGCAGTATTTT; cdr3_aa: CASRKTGASTDTQYF
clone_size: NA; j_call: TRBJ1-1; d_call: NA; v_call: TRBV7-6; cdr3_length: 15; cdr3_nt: TGTGCCAGCAGCTTACATTTGGACGCCCAGTTTGAAGCTTTCTTT; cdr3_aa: CASSLHLDAQFEAFF
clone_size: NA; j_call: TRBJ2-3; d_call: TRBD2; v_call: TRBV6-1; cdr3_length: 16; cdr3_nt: TGTGCCAGCAGTGAGCTACTAGCGGGAAGGACAGATACGCAGTATTTT; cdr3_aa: CASSELLAGRTDTQYF
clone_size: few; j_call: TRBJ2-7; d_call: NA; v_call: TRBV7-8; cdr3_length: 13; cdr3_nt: TGTGCCAGCAGCTTGGGGGGACCTTACGAGCAGTACTTC; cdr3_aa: CASSLGGPYEQYF
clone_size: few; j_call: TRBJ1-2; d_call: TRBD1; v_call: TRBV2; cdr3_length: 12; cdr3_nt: TGTGCCAGCCACGGGACAGTGCGAGGCTACACCTTC; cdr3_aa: CASHGTVRGYTF
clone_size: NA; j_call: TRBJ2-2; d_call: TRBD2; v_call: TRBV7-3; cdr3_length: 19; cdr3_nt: TGTGCCAGCAGCCCGGGACTAGCGGGGGCCCACCCGAACACCGGGGAGCTGTTTTTT; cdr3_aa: CASSPGLAGAHPNTGELFF
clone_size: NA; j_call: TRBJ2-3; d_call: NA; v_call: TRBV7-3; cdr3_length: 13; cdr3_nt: TGTGCCAGCAGCTCCCGGGGCACAGATACGCAGTATTTT; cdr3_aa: CASSSRGTDTQYF
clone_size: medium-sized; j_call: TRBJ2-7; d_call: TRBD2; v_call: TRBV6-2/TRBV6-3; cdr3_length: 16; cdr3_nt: TGTGCCAGCAGTTACACTGGGACTAGCGGGAGTTACGAGCAGTACTTC; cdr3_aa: CASSYTGTSGSYEQYF
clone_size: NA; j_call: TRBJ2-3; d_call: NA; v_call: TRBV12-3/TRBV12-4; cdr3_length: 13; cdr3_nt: TGTGCCAGCAGCCTAGCGAGCACAGATACGCAGTATTTT; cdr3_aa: CASSLASTDTQYF
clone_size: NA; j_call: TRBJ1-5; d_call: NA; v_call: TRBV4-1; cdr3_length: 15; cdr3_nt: TGCGCCAGCAGCCGGACGGAGGGAAGCAATCAGCCCCAGCATTTT; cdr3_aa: CASSRTEGSNQPQHF
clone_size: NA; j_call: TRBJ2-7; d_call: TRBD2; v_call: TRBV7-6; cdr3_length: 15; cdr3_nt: TGTGCCAGCAGCCCCGGGACTACATACTCCTACGAGCAGTACTTC; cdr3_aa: CASSPGTTYSYEQYF
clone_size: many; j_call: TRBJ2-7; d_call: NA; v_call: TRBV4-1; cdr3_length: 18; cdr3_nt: TGCGCCAGCAGCCAAACCCGGGACACCGGTGGGTTCTCCTACGAGCAGTACTTC; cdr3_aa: CASSQTRDTGGFSYEQYF
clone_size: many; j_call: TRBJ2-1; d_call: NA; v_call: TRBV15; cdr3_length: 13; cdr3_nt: TGTGCCACCAGCAGAGATAGGATCACTGAGCAGTTCTTC; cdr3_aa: CATSRDRITEQFF
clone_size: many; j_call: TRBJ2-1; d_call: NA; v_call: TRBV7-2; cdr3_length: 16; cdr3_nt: TGTGCCAGCAGCCCCCCCGTCACTCGCCTGTACAATGAGCAGTTCTTC; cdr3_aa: CASSPPVTRLYNEQFF
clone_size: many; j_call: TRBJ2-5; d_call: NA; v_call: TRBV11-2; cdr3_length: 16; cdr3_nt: TGTGCCAGCAGCCAGCCAGGGAATTGGTACCAAGAGACCCAGTACTTC; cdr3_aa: CASSQPGNWYQETQYF
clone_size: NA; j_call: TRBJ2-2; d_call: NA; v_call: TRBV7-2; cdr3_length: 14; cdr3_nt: TGTGCCAGCAGCTTAAGTCAAGGGTCCGGGGAGCTGTTTTTT; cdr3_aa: CASSLSQGSGELFF